The clone carrying this TCR beta chain was detected only a few times. The antigen is undetermined. The CDR3 covers 14 residues. V was pared by 1 base and J by 3 bases, with 10 bases between. Germline CDR1 and CDR2: SGHRS and YFSETQ. Healthy Caucasian individuals made up all the donors. The data were obtained in a study of identical twins. Study results and limitations: Without tracking the same donors, conclusions rested on cross-sectional statistical analysis. For monozygotic twins, models underestimated out-of-frame TCR alpha sharing.

A single record per CDR3 protein comes from TCRdb applying MiXCR to the 5' RACE reads. The sample shows a few hundred thousand distinct CDR3 sequences, 20% to 25% of them seen only once. The same specimen was also included in a second study, on T cells expressing NK-cell markers. That paper adds: Top CD8+ clonotypes included the dominant CD3+CD56+NKG2C+ clonotypes in roughly 6 donors.

The chain links TRBV5-1 to TRBJ2-5; either TRBD1 or TRBD2 may fit D (5 bases each). This TCR came from a woman aged 18 to 35 in good health. Sequenced sample: CD4+ T cells sorted from blood. DNA of the CDR3: TGCGCCAGCAGCTTGATCGTGGGGGAAGAGACCCAGTACTTC. Amino acid sequence: CASSLIVGEETQYF.